These 16 T cell receptor beta chains were all obtained from the same sample, sequenced in a study of blood T cell repertoires in COVID-19. Profiling relied on immunoSEQ multiplex PCR, and the TCRdb table lists in-frame clones only, not all of them. The repertoire holds about 80,000 clones, with 75% to 90% as singletons. The sequencing input was peripheral blood. The receptor source for this set is a human donor in a cohort sampled during active COVID-19.

The genes are TRBV11-2 and TRBJ1-6; perhaps TRBD1 as D (6 bases). The V and J ends lost 2 bases and 8 bases respectively, with 10 bases between them. CDR1 SGHAT and CDR2 FQNNGV come from the germline V gene. This CDR3 region has 14 residues. The CDR3 reads CASSLRDTYSPLHF. Here the CDR3 DNA reads TGTGCCAGCAGCTTACGGGACACCTATTCACCCCTCCACTTT.

This clone was picked up a small number of times. The genes are TRBV7-9 and TRBJ1-5, with TRBD1 matching over 8 bases. Germline V lookup: CDR1 SEHNR, CDR2 FQNEAQ (reference sequence). CDR3 length: 12 residues. The ends lost 5 bases at V and 12 bases at J; junction bases unmatched: 6. CDR3 in amino acids: CASSLETGDQHF. In nucleotides, the CDR3 is TGTGCCAGCAGCCTAGAGACAGGGGACCAGCATTTT.

V gene TRBV18 combines with J gene TRBJ1-3, with a tentative D call TRBD1 (5 bases). The CDR3 runs 17 residues. V was trimmed by 1 base and J by 0 bases, leaving 13 bases between them. CDR1 and CDR2 from the germline V gene are KGHSH and LQKENI. CDR3 nucleotides: TGTGCCAGCTCACCACTTGGCAGGGCATTCTCTGGAAACACCATATATTTT. Encoded protein: CASSPLGRAFSGNTIYF. Looking up the rest from reference TRBV18 and TRBJ1-3 gives the full variable domain: NAGVMQNPRHLVRRRGQEARLRCSPMKGHSHVYWYRQLPEEGLKFMVYLQKENIIDESGMPKERFSAEFPKEGPSILRIQQVVRGDSAAYFCASSPLGRAFSGNTIYFGEGSWLTVV.

V and J are TRBV5-1 and TRBJ2-2, with TRBD2 matching 12 bases. V lost 5 bases to trimming and J lost 6 bases; unmatched junction nucleotides: 8. Per germline, CDR1 SGHRS and CDR2 YFSETQ. The CDR3 has 16 residues. CDR3 sequence: CASRETSGGVPGELFF. CDR3 nucleotides: TGCGCCAGCAGGGAGACTAGCGGGGGCGTCCCCGGGGAGCTGTTTTTT.

The rearrangement joins TRBV15 to TRBJ1-2; tentative D call: TRBD1 (6 bases). CDR1 is LNHNV and CDR2 is YYDKDF in the germline V gene (reference sequence). Trimming took 0 bases from V and 5 from J, leaving 31 bases between them. The CDR3 length is 21 residues. CDR3 residues: CATSREFSWGPRSLFWYGYTF. The CDR3 DNA sequence: TGTGCCACCAGCAGAGAGTTCTCTTGGGGGCCTCGGTCCCTGTTTTGGTATGGCTACACCTTC.

This clone is a singleton in its sample. The V gene is TRBV6-2 or TRBV6-3, the J gene TRBJ2-3; 9 bases are a match to TRBD1. The CDR3 extends over 16 amino acids. The germline V gene has CDR1 MNHEY and CDR2 SVGEGT. The V gene end was trimmed by 2 bases and the J gene end by 5 bases; junction bases not matched to a gene: 8. In DNA form, the CDR3 reads TGTGCCAGCAGTTACCCGTCCGGACAGGGGAAAGATACGCAGTATTTT. Protein product: CASSYPSGQGKDTQYF.

The chain joins TRBV4-1 to TRBJ2-7, with D maybe TRBD2 (6 bases). The CDR3 sequence is 19 residues long. Trimming took off 4 bases at V and 1 base at J, with 26 bases between the two ends. From germline, CDR1 is MGHRA and CDR2 YSYEKL. The CDR3 DNA reads as TGCGCCAGCAGCCGAGATTGGGGGAAACTTGGGGGGATGTCCTACGAGCAGTACTTC. It codes for CASSRDWGKLGGMSYEQYF.

The J gene is TRBJ1-6, the V gene TRBV5-1; D remains unclear. V was cut by 2 bases and J by 11 bases, with 17 bases left in between. Germline loops: CDR1 SGHRS, CDR2 YFSETQ. This CDR3 has 15 residues. The CDR3 DNA is TGCGCCAGCAGCTTCGATGGCGGACCCGGGGCACCCCTCCACTTT. Protein: CASSFDGGPGAPLHF.

DNA of the CDR3: TGTGCCAGCAGAGACAGGAATCGGTATAAGAAGGAGTTCAATCAGCCCCAGCATTTT. Its translation: CASRDRNRYKKEFNQPQHF. The gene calls are TRBV28 and TRBJ1-5; TRBD1 might be the D (6 bases). V was pared by 6 bases and J by 3 bases, with 27 bases between. Per germline, CDR1 MDHEN and CDR2 SYDVKM. CDR3 length equals 19 residues.

The V call is TRBV5-1, the J call TRBJ1-6, with D uncertain. Trimming took off 0 bases at V and 6 bases at J, with 10 bases between the two ends. Looked up from germline, CDR1 is SGHRS and CDR2 is YFSETQ. The CDR3 has 15 amino acids. The CDR3 region has the DNA TGCGCCAGCAGCTTGGTTCCGGGGTCTAATTCACCCCTCCACTTT. Translated: CASSLVPGSNSPLHF.

J is TRBJ2-1 and V is TRBV7-2; possible D gene TRBD2, 6 bases. The CDR3 contains 13 residues. The germline gives CDR1 SGHTA, CDR2 FQGNSA. Trimming removed 1 base at V and 7 bases at J, with 8 bases between. The CDR3 sequence is CASSLELANEQFF. In nucleotides, the CDR3 is TGTGCCAGCAGCTTAGAACTAGCAAATGAGCAGTTCTTC.

The chain recombines TRBV15 with TRBJ1-6; tentatively, D is TRBD1 (6 bases). The germline V gene encodes CDR1 LNHNV and CDR2 YYDKDF (reference sequence). Trimming took 0 bases from V and 11 from J, leaving 14 bases between them. There are 15 residues in the CDR3. CDR3 bases: TGTGCCACCAGCAGAGATCACACAGGGTACGCACCCCTCCACTTT. Protein product: CATSRDHTGYAPLHF. Using reference TRBV15 and TRBJ1-6 for the parts outside the CDR3, the full variable domain is DAMVIQNPRYQVTQFGKPVTLSCSQTLNHNVMYWYQQKSSQAPKLLFHYYDKDFNNEADTPDNFQSRRPNTSFCFLDIRSPGLGDTAMYLCATSRDHTGYAPLHFGNGTRLTVT.

The V call is TRBV2, the J call TRBJ2-3; 9 bases are shared with TRBD2. CDR1 is SNHLY, CDR2 FYNNEI, per germline. The CDR3 covers 15 residues. The ends lost 10 bases at V and 4 bases at J; junction bases unmatched: 12. Here the CDR3 reads CATSSEGGGADTQYF. CDR3 nucleotide sequence: TGTGCCACTTCCTCCGAAGGCGGGGGGGCAGATACGCAGTATTTT.

To note about this clone: The junction and the germline gene differ at one end; a read error may be behind it. J is TRBJ2-2 and V is TRBV10-1; D is possibly TRBD1 (6 bases). Germline V gene data show CDR1 as WNHNN and CDR2 as SYGVQD (reference sequence). The CDR3 runs 14 residues. The CDR3 DNA sequence: TGCGCCAGCAGGAGGACAGAAAACAGCGGGGAGCTGTTTTTT. It is translated as CASRRTENSGELFF.

This rearrangement joins TRBV2 to TRBJ2-1; 11 nucleotides line up with TRBD2. The CDR3 spans 16 residues. Losses at the gene ends were 7 bases for V and 0 bases for J; bases not matched to a gene: 5. CDR1 SNHLY and CDR2 FYNNEI come from the germline V gene. This chain's CDR3 is CASTSGGPSSYNEQFF. In nucleotides, the CDR3 is TGTGCCAGCACTAGCGGGGGGCCGAGCTCCTACAATGAGCAGTTCTTC.

Remarks on this clone: The same CDR3 is also encoded by other DNA sequences in this sample. J is TRBJ1-2 and V is TRBV6-5; no reliable D call. The germline V gene has CDR1 MNHEY and CDR2 SVGAGI. The CDR3 loop spans 13 amino acids. V was shortened by 2 bases and J by 4 bases, with 8 bases between the two germline ends. The CDR3 nucleotides are TGTGCCAGCAGTTACGAGGGCCTCTATGGCTACACCTTC. Encoded protein: CASSYEGLYGYTF.